This is a list of T cell receptor beta chains from one sample in a study of blood T cell repertoires in COVID-19. The assay was immunoSEQ multiplex PCR, and TCRdb's table has in-frame clones only and misses some. The sample includes some 110,000 clones, 71% of them seen just once. The sequenced sample was peripheral blood. All receptors derive from a human donor with acute or convalescent COVID-19. The donor label of this sample is uncertain. Both conserved end residues are part of each CDR3. The order of the fields is clone size, J gene, V gene, D gene, CDR3 protein, CDR3 DNA. D genes are given only for firm matches. A clone size is listed for some rows: how often the clone was seen (once, few, many), or a class if it is expanded.

. | TRBJ1-5 | TRBV7-9 | . | CASSLADGDQPQHF | TGTGCCAGCAGCTTAGCTGACGGAGATCAGCCCCAGCATTTT
once | TRBJ2-3 | TRBV6-5 | . | CASSYGVGGATYTQYF | TGTGCCAGCAGTTACGGTGTGGGGGGGGCAACATATACGCAGTATTTT
. | TRBJ2-1 | TRBV27 | . | CASSPTRYNEQFF | TGTGCCAGCAGTCCGACGAGGTACAATGAGCAGTTCTTC
. | TRBJ2-3 | TRBV20-1 | TRBD2 | CSASSPSGVTDTQYF | TGCAGTGCCAGTTCCCCTAGCGGCGTCACAGATACGCAGTATTTT
. | TRBJ2-7 | TRBV11-2 | . | CASSINRVSYEQYF | TGTGCCAGCAGCATTAACAGGGTCTCCTACGAGCAGTACTTC
. | TRBJ1-4 | TRBV11-3 | TRBD1 | CASRADGTGIEKLFF | TGTGCCAGCAGGGCGGACGGGACAGGTATTGAAAAACTGTTTTTT
. | TRBJ1-5 | TRBV4-1 | . | CASSQGSGGSGNQPQHF | TGCGCCAGCAGCCAAGGTTCCGGGGGGTCGGGCAATCAGCCCCAGCATTTT
. | TRBJ1-1 | TRBV6-2/TRBV6-3 | . | CASSYGGVNTEAFF | TGTGCCAGCAGTTACGGGGGGGTGAACACTGAAGCTTTCTTT
. | TRBJ1-3 | TRBV11-2 | TRBD1 | CASSNLYRGRNTIYF | TGTGCCAGCAGCAACCTCTACAGGGGTAGAAACACCATATATTTT
. | TRBJ2-5 | TRBV2 | TRBD2 | CASTIAGAETQYF | TGTGCCAGCACTATAGCGGGGGCAGAGACCCAGTACTTC
. | TRBJ2-3 | TRBV6-5 | . | CASTRVPTDTQYF | TGTGCCAGCACCCGGGTACCCACAGATACGCAGTATTTT
. | TRBJ1-2 | TRBV25-1 | . | CASRDSSRGYTF | TGTGCCAGCAGGGACAGCTCGCGTGGCTACACCTTC
. | TRBJ1-2 | TRBV6-5 | . | CASKRGRDNYGYTF | TGTGCCAGCAAGCGGGGACGGGATAACTATGGCTACACCTTC
. | TRBJ2-2 | TRBV6-5 | TRBD1 | CSTPGTGTHTGELFF | TGTTCGACCCCGGGGACAGGGACTCACACCGGGGAGCTGTTTTTT
. | TRBJ1-6 | TRBV19 | . | CASSLSPGSSYNSPLHF | TGTGCCAGTAGTTTATCGCCCGGGAGCTCCTATAATTCACCCCTCCACTTT
few | TRBJ1-3 | TRBV3-1/TRBV3-2 | TRBD1 | CASSPTTGGLNTIYF | TGTGCCAGCAGCCCCACTACAGGGGGTTTAAACACCATATATTTT
few | TRBJ1-1 | TRBV28 | . | CASSLGAGAGNTEAFF | TGTGCCAGCAGTTTAGGAGCAGGGGCAGGAAACACTGAAGCTTTCTTT
few | TRBJ1-4 | TRBV7-9 | TRBD1 | CASSLRHRGKGEKLFF | TGTGCCAGCAGCCTCAGACACAGGGGGAAAGGGGAAAAACTGTTTTTT
. | TRBJ2-3 | TRBV4-1 | . | CASSRMGEVSTDTQYF | TGCGCCAGCAGCCGGATGGGGGAGGTTAGCACAGATACGCAGTATTTT
few | TRBJ2-3 | TRBV7-3 | TRBD2 | CASSLTASAGGSTDTQYF | TGTGCCAGCAGCTTAACGGCATCAGCGGGGGGAAGCACAGATACGCAGTATTTT
. | TRBJ2-1 | TRBV6-6 | TRBD1 | CASSRGTGGFIDEQFF | TGTGCCAGCAGTAGAGGGACAGGGGGCTTCATAGATGAGCAGTTCTTC
. | TRBJ2-6 | TRBV28 | TRBD1 | CASLLGQSSGANVLTF | TGTGCCAGCCTACTGGGACAGAGCTCTGGGGCCAACGTCCTGACTTTC
few | TRBJ1-3 | TRBV5-1 | . | CASSPRGGGESSGNTIYF | TGCGCCAGCAGCCCCCGGGGCGGGGGGGAAAGCTCTGGAAACACCATATATTTT
few | TRBJ2-3 | TRBV6-5 | . | CASRASLRGTDTQYF | TGTGCCAGCAGGGCCTCCTTGCGAGGGACAGATACGCAGTATTTT
few | TRBJ2-1 | TRBV5-8 | . | CASSPDRHEQFF | TGTGCCAGCAGCCCTGACAGGCATGAGCAGTTCTTC
. | TRBJ1-2 | TRBV18 | TRBD1 | CASSPRPGTEYGYTF | TGTGCCAGCTCACCTCGTCCCGGGACAGAGTATGGCTACACCTTC
. | TRBJ1-5 | TRBV3-1/TRBV3-2 | . | CASSQGIVSNQPQHF | TGTGCCAGCAGCCAAGGAATCGTTAGTAATCAGCCCCAGCATTTT
. | TRBJ2-3 | TRBV4-1 | TRBD2 | CASSLTGLAGGPTDTQYF | TGCGCCAGCAGCCTTACAGGACTAGCGGGGGGGCCCACAGATACGCAGTATTTT
. | TRBJ1-6 | TRBV15 | . | CATWRGRDSYNSPLHF | TGTGCCACCTGGAGGGGCAGAGACTCCTATAATTCACCCCTCCACTTT
. | TRBJ1-1 | TRBV18 | . | CASSFHGGQENTEAFF | TGTGCCAGCTCATTTCACGGGGGGCAGGAGAACACTGAAGCTTTCTTT
. | TRBJ2-2 | TRBV6-5 | . | CASTPKKGGFGELFF | TGTGCCAGCACCCCAAAGAAGGGGGGGTTCGGGGAGCTGTTTTTT